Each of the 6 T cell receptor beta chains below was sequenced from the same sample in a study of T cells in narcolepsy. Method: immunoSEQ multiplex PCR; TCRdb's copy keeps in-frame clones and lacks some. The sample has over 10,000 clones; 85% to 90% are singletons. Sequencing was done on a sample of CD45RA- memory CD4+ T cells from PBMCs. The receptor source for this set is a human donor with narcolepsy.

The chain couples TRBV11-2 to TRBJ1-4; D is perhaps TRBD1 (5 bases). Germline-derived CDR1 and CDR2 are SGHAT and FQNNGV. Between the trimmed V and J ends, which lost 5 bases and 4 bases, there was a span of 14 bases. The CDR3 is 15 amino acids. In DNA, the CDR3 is TGTGCCAGCAGCATAAATACAGGAGTTAATGAAAAACTGTTTTTT. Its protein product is CASSINTGVNEKLFF.

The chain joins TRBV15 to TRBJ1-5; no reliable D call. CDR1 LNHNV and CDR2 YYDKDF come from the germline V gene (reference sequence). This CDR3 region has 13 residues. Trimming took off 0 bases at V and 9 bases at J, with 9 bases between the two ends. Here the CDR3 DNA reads TGTGCCACCAGCAGAGATTCGGGGAGGCCCCAGCATTTT. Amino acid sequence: CATSRDSGRPQHF. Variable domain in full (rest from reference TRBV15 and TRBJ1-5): DAMVIQNPRYQVTQFGKPVTLSCSQTLNHNVMYWYQQKSSQAPKLLFHYYDKDFNNEADTPDNFQSRRPNTSFCFLDIRSPGLGDTAMYLCATSRDSGRPQHFGDGTRLSIL.

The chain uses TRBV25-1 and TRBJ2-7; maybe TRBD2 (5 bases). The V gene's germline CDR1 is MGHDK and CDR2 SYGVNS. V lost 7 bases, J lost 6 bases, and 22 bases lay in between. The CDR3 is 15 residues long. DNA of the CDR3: TGTGCCAGCATCAAATTAGGGAGATTGATGAGCGAGCAGTACTTC. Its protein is CASIKLGRLMSEQYF.

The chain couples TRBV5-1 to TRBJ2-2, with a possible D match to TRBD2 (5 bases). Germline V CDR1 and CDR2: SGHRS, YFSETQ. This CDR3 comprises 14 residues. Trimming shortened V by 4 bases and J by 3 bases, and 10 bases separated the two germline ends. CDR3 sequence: CASSAAGDTGELFF. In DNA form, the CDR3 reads TGCGCCAGCAGCGCCGCGGGCGACACCGGGGAGCTGTTTTTT.

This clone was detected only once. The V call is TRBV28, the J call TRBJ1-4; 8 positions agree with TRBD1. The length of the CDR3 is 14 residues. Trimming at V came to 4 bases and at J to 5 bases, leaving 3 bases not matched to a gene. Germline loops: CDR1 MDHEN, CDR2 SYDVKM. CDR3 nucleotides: TGTGCCAGCAGTTCAGGGGGCAAGAATGAAAAACTGTTTTTT. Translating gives CASSSGGKNEKLFF.

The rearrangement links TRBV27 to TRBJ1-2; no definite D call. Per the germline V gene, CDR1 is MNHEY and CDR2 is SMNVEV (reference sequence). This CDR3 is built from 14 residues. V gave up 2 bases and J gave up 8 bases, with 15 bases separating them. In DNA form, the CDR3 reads TGTGCCAGCAGTTTAAGGTTGGAGGTGAGCGGCTACACCTTC. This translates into CASSLRLEVSGYTF.